This TCR beta chain was documented in a study of blood T cell repertoires in COVID-19. Overall study: Sites in the United States, Italy and Spain provided acute and convalescent COVID-19 samples.

This clone was seen repeatedly, ten times or more. At one boundary the junction diverges from the germline segment, which might be a read error. Germline V gene data show CDR1 as MDHEN and CDR2 as SYDVKM. The CDR3 consists of 13 residues. The data were produced by immunoSEQ multiplex PCR, yet TCRdb's version contains in-frame clones alone and is incomplete. Here the sample spans 150,000 or so clones, 65% to 85% being singletons. The receptor was isolated from a woman between 55 and 75 years old with acute or convalescent COVID-19. The rearrangement links TRBV28 to TRBJ2-7; 9 bases agree with TRBD2. The sequenced sample was peripheral blood. The CDR3 sequence is CASRLAGPYEQYF. CDR3 DNA: TGTGCGAGCAGGCTAGCGGGACCCTACGAGCAGTACTTC.